The rows below give T cell receptor beta chains drawn from one sample of a study of T cell responses to AZD1222 COVID-19 vaccine. Profiled with immunoSEQ multiplex PCR; TCRdb holds only in-frame clones, not every one. The sample consists of 95,000 or so clones, 70% to 90% of them appearing once. Sequencing was performed on peripheral blood, taken on day 0 of AZD1222 vaccination. Receptor source: an adult in good health. CDR3s include the opening cysteine and the closing phenylalanine or tryptophan. The D gene is left open where the match is weak. Only some rows state a clone size, as once, few, many or a class for expanded clones.

>.|TRBJ1-5|TRBV19|.
TGTGCCAGTAGTATAATTAGGGGAAGCGGTCAGCCCCAGCATTTT
CASSIIRGSGQPQHF
>.|TRBJ2-2|TRBV6-5|.
TGTGCCAGCAGTTACCATCGGTCCACCGGGGAGCTGTTTTTT
CASSYHRSTGELFF
>.|TRBJ1-2|TRBV20-1|.
TGCAGTGCTAGAGGACTGTACGGCTACACCTTC
CSARGLYGYTF
>TRBD2|TRBJ2-2|TRBV24-1|.
TGTGCCACTGGGACTAGAAACACCGGGGAGCTGTTTTTT
CATGTRNTGELFF
>.|TRBJ1-1|TRBV7-6|.
TGTGCCAGCAGCCTCTCCGGGGTCCCCACTGAAGCTTTCTTT
CASSLSGVPTEAFF
>.|TRBJ2-7|TRBV4-3|.
TGCGCCAGCAGCCGAGGGGCGGGCTACGAGCAGTACTTC
CASSRGAGYEQYF
>.|TRBJ2-1|TRBV30|.
TGTGCCTGGAAAGGGGCGGGGGCCCGGGATGAGCAGTTCTTC
CAWKGAGARDEQFF
>.|TRBJ1-2|TRBV19|.
TGTGCCAGTAGTGGTGGGGGAATCGACTACACCTTC
CASSGGGIDYTF
>.|TRBJ1-3|TRBV19|.
TGTGCCAGTAGTATAGTAACCGCATCTGGAAACACCATATATTTT
CASSIVTASGNTIYF
>TRBD2|TRBJ2-7|TRBV7-9|.
TGTGCCAGCAGCGAGGGAGGGCCTCCGGGGCAGTACTTC
CASSEGGPPGQYF
>.|TRBJ1-2|TRBV6-2/TRBV6-3|.
TGTGCCAGCAGTTACCCCAGGACAGACAACTATGGCTACACCTTC
CASSYPRTDNYGYTF
>.|TRBJ1-1|TRBV7-2|.
TGTGCCAGCAGCTTAGTAGGGGTCCCTGAAGCTTTCTTT
CASSLVGVPEAFF
>.|TRBJ1-4|TRBV4-2|.
TGTGCCAGCAGCCTCACAGGGACGGAAAAACTGTTTTTT
CASSLTGTEKLFF
>TRBD1|TRBJ1-1|TRBV6-6|.
TGTGCCAGCAACCGACAGGGGGCAAAGAACACTGAAGCTTTCTTT
CASNRQGAKNTEAFF
>.|TRBJ1-1|TRBV5-1|.
TGCGCCAGCAGCTTGAGCAGGGGTTCGAACACTGAAGCTTTCTTT
CASSLSRGSNTEAFF
>.|TRBJ1-6|TRBV7-2|.
TGTGCCAGCAGCTTAGCGCCTCAGGGGAGCTCCTATAATTCACCCCTCCACTTT
CASSLAPQGSSYNSPLHF
>.|TRBJ1-5|TRBV21-1|.
TGTGCCAGCAGCGGGGAACATAGCAATCAGCCCCAGCATTTT
CASSGEHSNQPQHF
>.|TRBJ1-4|TRBV23-1|.
TGCGCCAGCAGTCAATCGTCGAGGGCGGAGGTTCCTAATGAAAAACTGTTTTTT
CASSQSSRAEVPNEKLFF
>TRBD1|TRBJ1-2|TRBV30|.
TGTGCCTGGGGTCTTTGGGACAGGGAGGTCCGGGATGGCTACACCTTC
CAWGLWDREVRDGYTF
>.|TRBJ2-1|TRBV19|few
TGTGCCAGTAGGGAAATCGGACGGAACAATGAGCAGTTCTTC
CASREIGRNNEQFF